A selection of T cell receptor beta chains follows, all from one sample in a study of human T cells and chemical hapten exposure. TCRdb ran MiXCR on the 5' RACE reads and lists one entry per CDR3 protein. The data contain 150,000 or so distinct CDR3 sequences, 4.1% of them seen just once; the ten biggest clones take up more than 1.2%. These receptors came from a female donor in good health. The CDR3 runs from the conserved cysteine through the conserved F or W. A D gene is named only where the DNA matches it firmly. Sizes are listed as how often the clone was seen (once, few, many) or a class if it is expanded.

>many|TRBJ2-3|.|TRBV21-1
CASSNSKFTDTQYF
TGTGCCAGCAGCAACTCCAAGTTCACAGATACGCAGTATTTT
>many|TRBJ2-5|.|TRBV3-1
CASSQANRQETQYF
TGTGCCAGCAGCCAAGCGAACCGCCAAGAGACCCAGTACTTC
>many|TRBJ1-5|.|TRBV5-4
CASSLEMRGLRKNSNQPQHF
TGTGCCAGCAGCTTGGAGATGAGGGGTCTCCGAAAAAATAGCAATCAGCCCCAGCATTTT
>few|TRBJ2-1|.|TRBV12-3/TRBV12-4
CASNRDPNEQFF
TGTGCCAGTAACAGGGATCCCAATGAGCAGTTCTTC
>many|TRBJ1-3|.|TRBV5-6
CASSLASLGSLGRGNTIYF
TGTGCCAGCAGCTTGGCCAGTCTTGGGTCCTTGGGAAGAGGAAACACCATATATTTT
>many|TRBJ2-5|.|TRBV2
CASSEAVASVAQETQYF
TGTGCCAGCAGTGAAGCAGTGGCTAGCGTTGCCCAAGAGACCCAGTACTTC
>many|TRBJ2-7|TRBD2|TRBV5-1
CASSRGGTAPYEQYF
TGCGCCAGCAGCCGGGGGGGGACGGCGCCCTACGAGCAGTACTTC
>many|TRBJ2-7|.|TRBV6-7
CASSFIPRYEQYF
TGTGCCAGCAGTTTTATTCCCAGGTACGAGCAGTACTTC
>many|TRBJ1-6|.|TRBV7-9
CASSFEGDSPLHF
TGTGCCAGCAGCTTTGAGGGGGATTCACCCCTCCACTTT
>many|TRBJ2-7|TRBD1|TRBV7-9
CASSTTTGGHEQYF
TGTGCCAGCAGCACTACGACAGGGGGGCACGAGCAGTACTTC
>many|TRBJ1-1|.|TRBV7-9
CASSLEEGGTEAFF
TGTGCCAGCAGCTTAGAGGAAGGAGGCACTGAAGCTTTCTTT
>many|TRBJ1-6|.|TRBV15
CATSSSKMGWGSPLHF
TGTGCCACCAGCAGCTCTAAGATGGGCTGGGGGTCACCCCTCCACTTT
>many|TRBJ2-7|.|TRBV20-1
CSAMDDGREQYF
TGCAGTGCTATGGACGATGGCCGCGAGCAGTACTTC
>many|TRBJ1-1|.|TRBV5-1
CASSLDGEDGTEAFF
TGCGCCAGCAGCTTGGACGGGGAGGATGGCACTGAAGCTTTCTTT
>few|TRBJ2-3|TRBD2|TRBV5-1
CASGSPPGTSGRSTDTQYF
TGCGCCAGCGGCTCCCCTCCCGGGACTAGCGGGAGAAGCACAGATACGCAGTATTTT
>many|TRBJ2-7|.|TRBV7-3
CASSSHPTSYEQYF
TGTGCCAGCAGCTCACACCCCACTTCCTACGAGCAGTACTTC
>many|TRBJ1-5|.|TRBV9
CASSVGGAGNQPQHF
TGTGCCAGCAGCGTAGGCGGTGCTGGCAATCAGCCCCAGCATTTT
>many|TRBJ2-4|.|TRBV20-1
CSASDYLLAKNIQYF
TGCAGTGCATCAGACTACCTGCTAGCCAAAAACATTCAGTACTTC
>many|TRBJ2-5|.|TRBV29-1
CSSRGAEETQYF
TGCAGCTCCCGCGGGGCTGAAGAGACCCAGTACTTC
>many|TRBJ2-2|.|TRBV7-3
CASSLGARAGELFF
TGTGCCAGCAGTTTAGGGGCACGGGCCGGGGAGCTGTTTTTT
>many|TRBJ2-7|.|TRBV11-2
CATRRGSPYEQYF
TGTGCCACCCGTCGGGGCAGCCCCTACGAGCAGTACTTC
>many|TRBJ2-5|TRBD2|TRBV2
CATSRLAGGRTQETQYF
TGTGCCACCAGCCGGTTAGCGGGGGGCCGGACACAAGAGACCCAGTACTTC